This T cell receptor (beta chain) was observed in a study of T cells in Graves' hyperthyroidism and ophthalmopathy. With regard to this clonotype: What it recognizes is unknown.

There are 15 residues in the CDR3. Germline V lookup: CDR1 SGDLS, CDR2 YYNGEE. Trimming left V 0 bases short and J 3 bases short, with 10 bases between. Any patient presenting with uncontrolled infection, other autoimmune disease, pregnancy or lactation was left out. TCR beta CDR3 regions were amplified from RNA transcripts. An initial round of RT-PCR targeting the TCR CDR3 relied on the HTBI primer set. TCRdb recomputed calls from the multiplex PCR reads with MiXCR, one row per CDR3 protein. The table lists around 370,000 distinct CDR3 sequences, 18% of them singletons. Regarding the study as a whole: Ophthalmopathy was model-predicted a median roughly 6.2 months pre-onset. Most thyroid clonotypes expanded above 0.001 were also detected in blood.

This chain uses TRBV9 with TRBJ1-5, with D possibly being TRBD1 (6 bases). The TCR originated in a man aged 18 to 30 with Graves' ophthalmopathy. The specimen was blood. The CDR3 region has the DNA TGTGCCAGCAGCGTAGGGTCAGGGGACAATCAGCCCCAGCATTTT. Encoded protein: CASSVGSGDNQPQHF.